A selection of T cell receptor beta chains follows, all from one sample in a study of cytomegalovirus exposure and HLA in healthy donors. TCRdb's table, derived via immunoSEQ multiplex PCR, lists solely in-frame clones and lacks some. The data hold roughly 200,000 clones, with around 80% observed a single time. The specimen sequenced was PBMCs. Receptors were obtained from a man aged 40-49 years in good health and CMV-seronegative. CDR3s include the opening cysteine and the closing phenylalanine or tryptophan. D genes are given only for firm matches. Clone size is stated in some rows and not others, as once, few, many or a class when expanded.

j_call v_call d_call clone_size cdr3_nt cdr3_aa
TRBJ2-1 TRBV30 - - TGTGCCCGCCAGGGGCTTCATGAGCAGTTCTTC CARQGLHEQFF
TRBJ1-1 TRBV4-1 TRBD1 - TGCGCCAGCAGCCAATACAGGGGGCCGAACACTGAAGCTTTCTTT CASSQYRGPNTEAFF
TRBJ1-5 TRBV6-7 - - TGTGCCAGGCTAGATAGCAATCAGCCCCAGCATTTT CARLDSNQPQHF
TRBJ2-5 TRBV27 TRBD2 few TGTGCCAGCAGTCTCGGGACTAGCGGTGGACGGACCCAGTACTTC CASSLGTSGGRTQYF
TRBJ2-5 TRBV7-7 - - TGTGCCAGCAGCATCACAGGGAGCCAGACCCAGTACTTC CASSITGSQTQYF
TRBJ1-4 TRBV4-1 - - TGCGCCAGCAGCCAAGCCGACTCCGGAGGTACTGAAAAACTGTTTTTT CASSQADSGGTEKLFF
TRBJ1-4 TRBV5-1 TRBD1 - TGCGCCAGCAGCTCCGGCCCGGGACAGGGTTCTGAAAAACTGTTTTTT CASSSGPGQGSEKLFF
TRBJ1-1 TRBV4-2 TRBD1 few TGTGCCAGCAGCCGACCGCCCGACAGGGCGAACACTGAAGCTTTCTTT CASSRPPDRANTEAFF
TRBJ2-5 TRBV6-5 TRBD2 once TGTGCCAGCAGTTACTCCACTAGTAGCGGGAAAGAGACCCAGTACTTC CASSYSTSSGKETQYF
TRBJ2-1 TRBV6-1 TRBD2 - TGTGCCAGCAGTGCGGGCTGGGAGACCCGGGAGGCTTACAATGAGCAGTTCTTC CASSAGWETREAYNEQFF
TRBJ2-4 TRBV29-1 - - TGCAGCGGGCGGGACAGAGCCAAAAACATTCAGTACTTC CSGRDRAKNIQYF
TRBJ2-3 TRBV9 - - TGTGCCAGCAGCGGTCTAGCGCTGAGCACAGATACGCAGTATTTT CASSGLALSTDTQYF
TRBJ1-2 TRBV6-5 - - TGTGCCAGCAGTTACGACGGCGGGCCGCCTGGCTACACCTTC CASSYDGGPPGYTF
TRBJ2-3 TRBV7-2 - - TGTGCCAGCAGCCCCTATACCGGGGGCACAGATACGCAGTATTTT CASSPYTGGTDTQYF
TRBJ2-3 TRBV19 - - TGTGCCAGTAGACACGGGACTAGCACAGATACGCAGTATTTT CASRHGTSTDTQYF
TRBJ2-5 TRBV19 TRBD1 - TGTGCCAGTCAGGACAGGGGAGTTGGCCAAGAGACCCAGTACTTC CASQDRGVGQETQYF
TRBJ1-5 TRBV19 - few TGTGCCAGTAGTACAACAGGGAGCAATCAGCCCCAGCATTTT CASSTTGSNQPQHF
TRBJ2-5 TRBV7-9 - - TGTGCCAGCAGCTTAGGGCGGGCCTTTTCCCAAGAGACCCAGTACTTC CASSLGRAFSQETQYF
TRBJ1-5 TRBV27 - - TGTGCCAGCAGGAGTGGACAGCCTAATCAGCCCCAGCATTTT CASRSGQPNQPQHF
TRBJ2-7 TRBV7-8 TRBD1 few TGTGCCAGCAGCCCGCCGGGACAGGGGTACGAGCAGTACTTC CASSPPGQGYEQYF
TRBJ1-4 TRBV18 TRBD1 - TGTGCCAGCTCAAGCGACAGGGGTAGAGAAAAACTGTTTTTT CASSSDRGREKLFF
TRBJ1-2 TRBV7-9 - - TGTGCCAGCAGTCCCATGGGGGGGATGGGCTATGGCTACACCTTC CASSPMGGMGYGYTF
TRBJ2-1 TRBV29-1 - once TGCAGCGTCCCGAACGATTGGATAGGGGGTTACAATGAGCAGTTCTTC CSVPNDWIGGYNEQFF
TRBJ1-2 TRBV19 TRBD1 once TGTGCCAGTAGGCTAACAGGGGGCGCGGGTGGCTACACCTTC CASRLTGGAGGYTF
TRBJ2-1 TRBV7-6 TRBD2 few TGTGCCAGCAGCCCGGGACTAGCGGGACAGTACAATGAGCAGTTCTTC CASSPGLAGQYNEQFF
TRBJ2-7 TRBV6-1 - once TGTGCCAGCAGTGCTGGAGGGCCCTACGAGCAGTACTTC CASSAGGPYEQYF
TRBJ2-7 TRBV10-3 TRBD2 - TGTGCCATGGGGGGAAGCGGGGAAACCTACGAGCAGTACTTC CAMGGSGETYEQYF
TRBJ1-2 TRBV10-3 - - TGTGCCATCAGTTCGGACAGTAACTATGGCTACACCTTC CAISSDSNYGYTF
TRBJ1-1 TRBV5-4 - - TGTGCCAGCAGCCAGGGTGGGGGGGGCGCGTTCACTGAAGCTTTCTTT CASSQGGGGAFTEAFF
TRBJ2-1 TRBV12-5 - once TGTGCTAGTGGTTTGGTACCCGCAGGAACGGTCTTC CASGLVPAGTVF
TRBJ1-1 TRBV9 - - TGTGCCAGCAGCGTAGCAGTAAACACTGAAGCTTTCTTT CASSVAVNTEAFF
TRBJ2-7 TRBV27 - - TGTGCCAGTCGAACCAGGGACTCGGCCTACGAGCAGTACTTC CASRTRDSAYEQYF
TRBJ1-3 TRBV14 TRBD1 - TGTGCCAGCAGCCGGAGGACAGGGTGGTTCTCTGGAAACACCATATATTTT CASSRRTGWFSGNTIYF
TRBJ2-7 TRBV5-6 - - TGTGCCAGCAGTTATTCCTACGAGCAGTACTTC CASSYSYEQYF
TRBJ2-7 TRBV7-2 - few TGTGCCAGCAGCCCAAGCGCCTACGAGCAGTACTTC CASSPSAYEQYF
TRBJ1-5 TRBV7-2 TRBD1 - TGTGCCAGCAGCAAGGACAGGGTTGATCAGCCCCAGCATTTT CASSKDRVDQPQHF
TRBJ2-6 TRBV7-9 TRBD1 - TGTTCCAGCAGCATTTCACAGGGGGCGGGAGGGGCCAACGTCCTGACTTTC CSSSISQGAGGANVLTF
TRBJ1-4 TRBV30 - - TGTGCCTGGAGTCCCTACCGACTGTTAAGAGGTGAAAAACTGTTTTTT CAWSPYRLLRGEKLFF
TRBJ2-7 TRBV6-5 TRBD1 - TGTGCCAGCAGTTACAGCCGACAGGGCCCCTACGAGCAGTACTTC CASSYSRQGPYEQYF
TRBJ2-7 TRBV9 TRBD1 - TGTGCCAGCAGCGTAGTCGGGACAGGCATCTACGAGCAGTACTTC CASSVVGTGIYEQYF
TRBJ2-6 TRBV10-3 - - TGTGCCATCAGTGAAGGCAGGGGCCGATCTGGGGCCAACGTCCTGACTTTC CAISEGRGRSGANVLTF
TRBJ2-6 TRBV4-1 - once TGCGCCAGCAGCCAAGATCTTGGGCCTCTGGGGGCCAACGTCCTGACTTTC CASSQDLGPLGANVLTF
TRBJ2-5 TRBV7-2 TRBD2 once TGTGCCAGCAGCCAAACTAGCGTCTGGGAGACCCAGTACTTC CASSQTSVWETQYF
TRBJ1-6 TRBV25-1 - few TGTGCCAGCAGTGACCCGGGACAACTTAATTCACCCCTCCACTTT CASSDPGQLNSPLHF
TRBJ1-5 TRBV10-2 - - TGCGCCAGCAGTGAAACCCAGCGGGTGGGCAATCAGCCCCAGCATTTT CASSETQRVGNQPQHF
TRBJ1-5 TRBV6-5 - - TGTGCCAGCACCAGGGGTAGGGACCAGCCCCAGCATTTT CASTRGRDQPQHF
TRBJ2-1 TRBV19 - once TGTGCCAGTAGTACCTCCATAGGACAGAAGGGCAATGAGCAGTTCTTC CASSTSIGQKGNEQFF
TRBJ2-2 TRBV2 - - TGTGCCAGCAGTGAAAGTAGCGGGAACACCGGGGAGCTGTTTTTT CASSESSGNTGELFF
TRBJ2-3 TRBV2 - - TGTGCCAGCAGCGCAGATGCAGGGACAGATACGCAGTATTTT CASSADAGTDTQYF
TRBJ2-7 TRBV7-7 TRBD2 - TGTGCCAGCAGTCTCTGCCGGACTAGAGGCGAGCAGTACTTC CASSLCRTRGEQYF
TRBJ1-3 TRBV7-9 - - TGTGCCAGCAGCAACCCGTCGCTGGGGGGTGGAAACACCATATATTTT CASSNPSLGGGNTIYF
TRBJ2-3 TRBV7-2 - - TGTGCCAGCAGCCCGGTAGCTGGATCTAGCACAGATACGCAGTATTTT CASSPVAGSSTDTQYF
TRBJ2-5 TRBV30 - - TGTGCCTGGAGCAGTGGGGGGGAGACCCAGTACTTC CAWSSGGETQYF
TRBJ1-1 TRBV11-3 - - TGTGCCAGCAGCCACGACAGGAACACTGAAGCTTTCTTT CASSHDRNTEAFF
TRBJ2-6 TRBV7-9 - - TGTGCCAGCAGTAGTCCCGGGTTCCGATACTCTGGGGCCAACGTCCTGACTTTC CASSSPGFRYSGANVLTF
TRBJ2-7 TRBV27 TRBD2 - TGTGCCAGCAGTCCGCGACTAGCGGGGGGGGAAACCTACGAGCAGTACTTC CASSPRLAGGETYEQYF
TRBJ1-4 TRBV30 - - TGTGCCTACGGGAGGGAGGATGAAAAACTGTTTTTT CAYGREDEKLFF